The 30 T cell receptor beta chains in this list originate from one sample, sequenced in a study of cytomegalovirus exposure and HLA in healthy donors. Clones were read by immunoSEQ multiplex PCR, and TCRdb kept only the in-frame ones, dropping some. The table lists 95,000 to 150,000 clones, 88% of them singletons. Sequencing was performed on PBMCs. The source is a woman between 18 and 29 years old in good health and CMV-seropositive.

The genes are TRBV11-3 and TRBJ1-1; D may be TRBD1 (5 bases). V was shortened by 1 base and J by 5 bases, with 20 bases between the two germline ends. This CDR3 is 17 amino acids long. CDR1 is SGHNT, CDR2 YENEEA, per germline. The CDR3 loop reads CASSLARDAGSGTEAFF. The CDR3 coding sequence is TGTGCCAGCAGCTTAGCCCGGGACGCCGGGAGTGGGACTGAAGCTTTCTTT.

The chain is built from TRBV19 and TRBJ1-1, with D unresolved. Trimming stripped 2 bases from V and 10 bases from J, with 14 bases between. CDR3 size: 13 residues. The germline gives CDR1 LNHDA, CDR2 SQIVND (reference sequence). CDR3 in amino acids: CASSISDHLGAFF. For the CDR3, the DNA is TGTGCCAGTAGTATAAGCGACCATTTGGGAGCTTTCTTT.

The chain employs TRBV4-3 and TRBJ2-1; 7 bases map to TRBD2. Germline CDR1 reads LGHNA; CDR2 reads YSLEER. The V segment lost 0 bases and the J segment 4 bases; nucleotides outside the gene matches: 15. CDR3 length equals 19 residues. CDR3 residues: CASSQDPLTAGTIYNEQFF. The CDR3 DNA reads TGCGCCAGCAGCCAAGATCCCCTCACAGCGGGGACGATATACAATGAGCAGTTCTTC.

This chain uses TRBV15 with TRBJ2-7; D perhaps matches TRBD2 (5 bases). V lost 1 base, J lost 3 bases, and 10 bases lay in between. This CDR3 spans 14 amino acids. Germline-derived CDR1 and CDR2 are LNHNV and YYDKDF (reference sequence). CDR3 coding DNA: TGTGCCACCAGCAGAGCGAGAGGGAACTACGAGCAGTACTTC. It is translated as CATSRARGNYEQYF.

The chain couples TRBV5-6 to TRBJ1-2, with 8 bases aligning to TRBD1. The CDR3 has 15 residues. J gave up 7 bases and V 4 bases, and 12 bases lay outside the gene matches. In germline, CDR1 is SGHDT, CDR2 YYEEEE. The CDR3 reads CASSRIGQGGGGYTF. The CDR3, as DNA: TGTGCCAGCAGCAGAATCGGACAGGGTGGCGGTGGCTACACCTTC.

The chain's CDR3 is CASNLTPGTGRTGELFF. The CDR3 nucleotides read TGTGCCAGTAACCTTACTCCCGGGACAGGGAGAACCGGGGAGCTGTTTTTT. The chain couples TRBV19 to TRBJ2-2; TRBD1 aligns across 9 bases. This CDR3 is 17 amino acids long. Germline V gives CDR1 LNHDA, CDR2 SQIVND (reference sequence). V lost 7 bases to trimming and J lost 5 bases; unmatched junction nucleotides: 14.

The V call is TRBV19, the J call TRBJ2-3, with 7 bases lining up with TRBD2. The CDR3 is 16 residues long. V dropped 4 bases and J dropped 6; count of bases not matched to a gene: 13. CDR1 and CDR2 from the germline V gene are LNHDA and SQIVND (reference sequence). CDR3: CASSRTSRRQYDTQYF. The DNA for the CDR3 is TGTGCCAGTAGTAGGACTAGTAGGCGCCAATACGATACGCAGTATTTT. The full variable domain, in which reference TRBV19 and TRBJ2-3 provide the parts outside the CDR3, is DGGITQSPKYLFRKEGQNVTLSCEQNLNHDAMYWYRQDPGQGLRLIYYSQIVNDFQKGDIAEGYSVSREKKESFPLTVTSAQKNPTAFYLCASSRTSRRQYDTQYFGPGTRLTVL.

The gene calls are TRBV11-2 and TRBJ2-7, with 11 positions matching TRBD1. The CDR3 runs 17 residues. Germline-derived CDR1 and CDR2 are SGHAT and FQNNGV. The V gene end was trimmed by 1 base and the J gene end by 2 bases; junction bases not matched to a gene: 7. CDR3 in amino acids: CASSLATPGQGAYEQYF. DNA for the CDR3: TGTGCCAGCAGCTTAGCTACGCCGGGACAGGGGGCCTACGAGCAGTACTTC.

The V and J genes are TRBV4-1 and TRBJ2-7; no clear D. This CDR3 has 14 residues. Germline CDR1 and CDR2: MGHRA and YSYEKL. V shed 1 base and J shed 2 bases, with 9 bases lying between them. CDR3 amino acids: CASSQVISTYEQYF. DNA for the CDR3: TGCGCCAGCAGCCAAGTAATCAGTACCTACGAGCAGTACTTC.

V is TRBV2 and J is TRBJ1-5, with a tentative D call TRBD1 (6 bases). The V end was cut by 1 base, the J end by 6 bases, with 13 bases between. Germline assignment: CDR1 SNHLY and CDR2 FYNNEI. The CDR3 has 15 residues. The CDR3 DNA sequence: TGTGCCAGCAGTGAAGTCTACAGGGTGAGTCAGCCCCAGCATTTT. Residues: CASSEVYRVSQPQHF.

The rearrangement joins TRBV9 to TRBJ1-3; D unclear. Germline V gene data show CDR1 as SGDLS and CDR2 as YYNGEE. The CDR3 is made up of 16 amino acids. The V end was cut by 0 bases, the J end by 0 bases, with 10 bases between. The CDR3: CASSVDGPSSGNTIYF. CDR3 DNA: TGTGCCAGCAGCGTAGATGGGCCGAGCTCTGGAAACACCATATATTTT.

The chain carries TRBV6-5 and TRBJ1-6, with 10 bases matching TRBD1. The CDR3 is 15 amino acids. Germline-derived CDR1 and CDR2 are MNHEY and SVGAGI. V lost 4 bases to trimming and J lost 9 bases; unmatched junction nucleotides: 6. CDR3 loop: CASSWDRGSSSPLHF. The CDR3 DNA follows: TGTGCCAGCAGTTGGGACAGGGGAAGTTCTTCACCCCTCCACTTT.

V is TRBV30 and J is TRBJ2-1, with TRBD2 identical over 13 bases. The V gene end was trimmed by 0 bases and the J gene end by 6 bases; junction bases not matched to a gene: 8. This CDR3 contains 17 residues. Germline lookup yields CDR1 GTSNPN and CDR2 SVGIG (reference sequence). For the CDR3, the DNA is TGTGCCTGGAGTGTAGCCAGGACTAGCGGGAGTAGCAATGAGCAGTTCTTC. It codes for CAWSVARTSGSSNEQFF.

This clone has a handful of counts. V is TRBV5-1 and J is TRBJ2-7; TRBD1 matches 11 bases. The germline gives CDR1 SGHRS, CDR2 YFSETQ. The CDR3 totals 15 residues. The ends lost 3 bases at V and 2 bases at J; junction bases unmatched: 4. CDR3 sequence: CASSSPGQGAYEQYF. The CDR3 DNA is TGCGCCAGCAGCTCGCCGGGACAGGGGGCCTACGAGCAGTACTTC.

J is TRBJ2-7 and V is TRBV18, with TRBD1 matching 9 bases. The CDR3 has 13 amino acids. The germline CDR1 and CDR2 sequences are KGHSH and LQKENI. With 3 bases clipped from V and 5 bases from J, the junction kept 2 bases outside the gene matches. CDR3 sequence (DNA): TGTGCCAGCTCACCCGGACAGGGGAACGAGCAGTACTTC. Translating gives CASSPGQGNEQYF. Looking up the rest from reference TRBV18 and TRBJ2-7 gives the full variable domain: NAGVMQNPRHLVRRRGQEARLRCSPMKGHSHVYWYRQLPEEGLKFMVYLQKENIIDESGMPKERFSAEFPKEGPSILRIQQVVRGDSAAYFCASSPGQGNEQYFGPGTRLTVT.

This clone was detected only once. The genes are TRBV30 and TRBJ1-1; a weak D match, TRBD1 (5 bases). The CDR3 runs 13 residues. Germline V gives CDR1 GTSNPN, CDR2 SVGIG (reference sequence). V lost 1 base, J lost 0 bases, and 6 bases lay in between. CDR3: CAWSGQMNTEAFF. In nucleotides, the CDR3 is TGTGCCTGGAGTGGACAGATGAACACTGAAGCTTTCTTT. Full variable domain (rest looked up from reference TRBV30 and TRBJ1-1): SQTIHQWPATLVQPVGSPLSLECTVEGTSNPNLYWYRQAAGRGLQLLFYSVGIGQISSEVPQNLSASRPQDRQFILSSKKLLLSDSGFYLCAWSGQMNTEAFFGQGTRLTVV.

This chain links TRBV4-1 with TRBJ1-4; 9 positions agree with TRBD1. CDR1 is MGHRA and CDR2 is YSYEKL in the germline V gene. The junction had 6 bases not matched to a gene; V was cut back by 2 bases and J by 8 bases. There are 15 residues in the CDR3. CDR3 protein: CASSQTGGSWEKLFF. In nucleotides, the CDR3 is TGCGCCAGCAGCCAAACAGGGGGCTCGTGGGAAAAACTGTTTTTT.

V usage is TRBV15 and J usage is TRBJ1-1; 7 bases match TRBD1. Germline V CDR1 and CDR2: LNHNV, YYDKDF (reference sequence). The CDR3 covers 17 residues. Losses at the gene ends were 1 base for V and 4 bases for J; bases not matched to a gene: 12. The CDR3 sequence: CATSRGKAGGWGTEAFF. CDR3 DNA sequence: TGTGCCACCAGCAGAGGAAAGGCAGGGGGATGGGGCACTGAAGCTTTCTTT.

The rearrangement links TRBV5-1 to TRBJ2-3, with TRBD2 as a possible D gene (6 bases). This CDR3 is built from 14 residues. CDR1 is SGHRS, CDR2 YFSETQ, per germline. V was shortened by 4 bases and J by 2 bases, with 11 bases between the two germline ends. CDR3 residues: CASSGGTDTDTQYF. The CDR3, as DNA: TGCGCCAGCAGCGGGGGGACCGACACAGATACGCAGTATTTT. The full variable domain, with the rest looked up from reference TRBV5-1 and TRBJ2-3, is KAGVTQTPRYLIKTRGQQVTLSCSPISGHRSVSWYQQTPGQGLQFLFEYFSETQRNKGNFPGRFSGRQFSNSRSEMNVSTLELGDSALYLCASSGGTDTDTQYFGPGTRLTVL.

The CDR3, as DNA: TGTGCCAGCTCGCCTGACAGATACTATGGCTACACCTTC. This codes for CASSPDRYYGYTF. The gene calls are TRBV18 and TRBJ1-2; D might be TRBD1 (5 bases). There are 13 residues in the CDR3. Germline CDR1 reads KGHSH; CDR2 reads LQKENI. V lost 6 bases, J lost 3 bases, and 11 bases lay in between. The entire variable domain, with the rest obtained from reference TRBV18 and TRBJ1-2, is as follows: NAGVMQNPRHLVRRRGQEARLRCSPMKGHSHVYWYRQLPEEGLKFMVYLQKENIIDESGMPKERFSAEFPKEGPSILRIQQVVRGDSAAYFCASSPDRYYGYTFGSGTRLTVV.

The V and J genes are TRBV11-2 and TRBJ2-5, with 8 bases lining up with TRBD1. Germline CDR1 is SGHAT and CDR2 is FQNNGV. With V trimmed by 2 bases and J by 6 bases, 11 bases remained unmatched. The CDR3 extends over 16 amino acids. This CDR3 is CASSLRGQGAVKTQYF. The CDR3 nucleotides are TGTGCCAGCAGCTTAAGGGGGCAGGGGGCGGTAAAGACCCAGTACTTC.

This clone has a handful of counts. The chain carries TRBV9 and TRBJ1-2; 10 positions agree with TRBD1. With V trimmed by 4 bases and J by 5 bases, 11 bases remained unmatched. This CDR3 region has 16 residues. Germline V gene data show CDR1 as SGDLS and CDR2 as YYNGEE. This CDR3 is CASSRTGGLDEYGYTF. CDR3 bases: TGTGCCAGCAGCAGGACAGGGGGGCTAGATGAGTATGGCTACACCTTC.

A single count supports this clone. CDR3 residues: CASSSDLAGEQFF. DNA of the CDR3: TGTGCCAGCTCGTCAGATCTAGCCGGCGAGCAGTTCTTC. The rearrangement uses TRBV18 and TRBJ2-1; D is perhaps TRBD2 (5 bases). In germline, CDR1 is KGHSH, CDR2 LQKENI. The CDR3 has 13 residues. V lost 6 bases and J 10 bases, leaving 16 bases between the germline ends.

The chain joins TRBV7-2 to TRBJ1-2; no firm D call. V dropped 6 bases and J dropped 0 bases, with 8 bases sitting between them. Germline V gene data show CDR1 as SGHTA and CDR2 as FQGNSA. This CDR3 is 13 amino acids long. The CDR3 coding sequence is TGTGCCAGCAGTCGGGTGGCTAACTATGGCTACACCTTC. Amino acids: CASSRVANYGYTF.

The rearrangement links TRBV4-1 to TRBJ2-7; the match to TRBD2 covers 12 bases. Germline trimming cut 3 bases from V and 6 bases from J; bases unmatched to any gene: 6. The V gene's germline CDR1 is MGHRA and CDR2 YSYEKL. The length of the CDR3 is 15 residues. CDR3 in DNA: TGCGCCAGCAGCCAGCTAGCGGGGGGGAAAAGCGAGCAGTACTTC. It encodes CASSQLAGGKSEQYF.

CDR3 region: CASSPWTGANSGANVLTF. The CDR3 DNA follows: TGCGCCAGCAGCCCTTGGACAGGGGCGAACTCTGGGGCCAACGTCCTGACTTTC. This chain connects TRBV4-3 to TRBJ2-6, with TRBD1 matching over 9 bases. V shed 4 bases and J 0 bases; nucleotides not matched to a gene: 7. The CDR3 is made up of 18 amino acids. CDR1 LGHNA and CDR2 YSLEER come from the germline V gene.

This chain connects TRBV27 to TRBJ2-7, with no clear D. Deletions cut 6 bases from V and 3 bases from J, with 12 bases between. This CDR3 has 13 amino acids. The germline V gene encodes CDR1 MNHEY and CDR2 SMNVEV (reference sequence). In DNA, the CDR3 is TGTGCCAGCAGCCCTGGCGGCTACTACGAGCAGTACTTC. Translating gives CASSPGGYYEQYF.

The chain recombines TRBV9 with TRBJ1-5; a possible D gene is TRBD1 (5 bases). With 0 bases removed from V and 9 bases from J, the gap between germline ends came to 13 bases. The CDR3 spans 14 residues. Per the germline V gene, CDR1 is SGDLS and CDR2 is YYNGEE. CDR3 region: CASSVGGGSWPQHF. CDR3 DNA sequence: TGTGCCAGCAGCGTAGGGGGCGGTTCCTGGCCCCAGCATTTT. The full variable domain, completed using reference TRBV9 and TRBJ1-5, is DSGVTQTPKHLITATGQRVTLRCSPRSGDLSVYWYQQSLDQGLQFLIQYYNGEERAKGNILERFSAQQFPDLHSELNLSSLELGDSALYFCASSVGGGSWPQHFGDGTRLSIL.

This rearrangement joins TRBV9 to TRBJ2-1; the match to TRBD2 covers 10 bases. From germline, CDR1 is SGDLS and CDR2 YYNGEE. J lost 8 bases, V lost 0 bases, and 8 bases had no gene match. The CDR3 consists of 16 residues. The CDR3 nucleotides read TGTGCCAGCAGCGTAGAGCCTAGCGGGAGCGTGGATGAGCAGTTCTTC. Encoded protein: CASSVEPSGSVDEQFF.

The gene calls are TRBV30 and TRBJ1-2, with TRBD1 matching 7 bases. There are 12 residues in the CDR3. Germline CDR1 GTSNPN, CDR2 SVGIG (reference sequence). With V trimmed by 6 bases and J by 4 bases, 5 bases remained unmatched. CDR3 in DNA: TGTGCCTGTTCACGGACAGGCTATGGCTACACCTTC. This codes for CACSRTGYGYTF.